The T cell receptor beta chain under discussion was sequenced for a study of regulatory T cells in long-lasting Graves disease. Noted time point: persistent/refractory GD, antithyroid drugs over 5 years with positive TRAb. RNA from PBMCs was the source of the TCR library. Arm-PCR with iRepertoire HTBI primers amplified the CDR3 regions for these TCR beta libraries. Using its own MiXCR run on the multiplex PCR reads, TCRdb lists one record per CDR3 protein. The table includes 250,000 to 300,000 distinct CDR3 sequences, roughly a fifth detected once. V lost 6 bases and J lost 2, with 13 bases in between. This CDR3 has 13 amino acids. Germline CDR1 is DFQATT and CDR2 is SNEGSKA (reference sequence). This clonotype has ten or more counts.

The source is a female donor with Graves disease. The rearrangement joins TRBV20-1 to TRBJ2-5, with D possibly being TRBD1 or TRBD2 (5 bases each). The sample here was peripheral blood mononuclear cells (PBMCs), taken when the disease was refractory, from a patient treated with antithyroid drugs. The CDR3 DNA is TGCAGTGCCCGGGACCAAAATCAAGAGACCCAGTACTTC. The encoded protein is CSARDQNQETQYF.